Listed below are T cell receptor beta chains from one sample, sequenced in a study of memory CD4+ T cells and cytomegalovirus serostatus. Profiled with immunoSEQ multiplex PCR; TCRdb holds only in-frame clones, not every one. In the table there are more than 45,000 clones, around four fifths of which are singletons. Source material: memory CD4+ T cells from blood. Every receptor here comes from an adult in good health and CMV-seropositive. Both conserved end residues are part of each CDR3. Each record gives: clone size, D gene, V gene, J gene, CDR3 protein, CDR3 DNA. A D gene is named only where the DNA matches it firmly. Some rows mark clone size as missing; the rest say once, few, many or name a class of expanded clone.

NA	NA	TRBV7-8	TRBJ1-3	CASSLAGRRNTIYF	TGTGCCAGCAGCTTAGCTGGGCGGAGAAACACCATATATTTT
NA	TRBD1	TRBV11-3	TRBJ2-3	CASSREGAQGTDTQYF	TGTGCCAGCAGCCGAGAGGGGGCCCAGGGCACAGATACGCAGTATTTT
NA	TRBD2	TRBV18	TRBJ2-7	CASSPGGVSYEQYF	TGTGCCAGCTCACCAGGGGGGGTGTCCTACGAGCAGTACTTC
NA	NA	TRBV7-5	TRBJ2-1	CARRFRLAGGPRNEQFF	TGTGCCAGAAGGTTCCGGCTAGCGGGGGGCCCTCGCAATGAGCAGTTCTTC
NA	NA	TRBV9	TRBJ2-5	CASSDGAGQETQYF	TGTGCCAGCAGCGACGGGGCAGGTCAAGAGACCCAGTACTTC
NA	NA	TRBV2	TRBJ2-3	CASCIDTSADTQYF	TGTGCCAGCTGCATAGACACGTCGGCGGATACGCAGTATTTT
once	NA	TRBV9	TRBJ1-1	CASSPGLRGGAFF	TGTGCCAGCAGCCCAGGGTTAAGGGGGGGTGCTTTCTTT
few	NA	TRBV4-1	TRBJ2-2	CASSQAVSWGTGELFF	TGCGCCAGCAGCCAAGCTGTCTCATGGGGCACCGGGGAGCTGTTTTTT
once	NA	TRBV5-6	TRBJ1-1	CASSLVSGFEAFF	TGTGCCAGCAGCTTAGTCAGCGGGTTTGAAGCTTTCTTT
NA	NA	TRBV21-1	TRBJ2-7	CASSPSSYEQYF	TGTGCCAGCAGCCCTAGCTCCTACGAGCAGTACTTC
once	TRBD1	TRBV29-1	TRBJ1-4	CSVLQGAREKLFF	TGCAGCGTGCTACAGGGGGCGAGAGAAAAACTGTTTTTT
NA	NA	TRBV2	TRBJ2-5	CASRNGRVLETQYF	TGTGCCAGCCGTAACGGGCGGGTACTAGAGACCCAGTACTTC
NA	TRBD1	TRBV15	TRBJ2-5	CATSRDQFQGVETQYF	TGTGCCACCAGCAGAGATCAATTCCAGGGGGTAGAGACCCAGTACTTC